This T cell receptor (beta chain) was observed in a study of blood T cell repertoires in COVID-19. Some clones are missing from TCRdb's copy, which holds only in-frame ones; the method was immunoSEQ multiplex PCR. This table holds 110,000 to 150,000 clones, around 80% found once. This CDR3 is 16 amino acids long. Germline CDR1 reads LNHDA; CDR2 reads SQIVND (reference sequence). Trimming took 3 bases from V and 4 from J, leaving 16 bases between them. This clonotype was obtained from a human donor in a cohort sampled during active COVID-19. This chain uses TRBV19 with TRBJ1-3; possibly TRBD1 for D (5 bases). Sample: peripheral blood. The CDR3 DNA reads TGTGCCAGTAGTATCGACGGTGCGGGGCTGGGAAACACCATATATTTT. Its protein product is CASSIDGAGLGNTIYF.